A selection of T cell receptor beta chains follows, all from one sample in a study of graft-versus-host responses after intestinal transplantation. These receptors have no identified antigens. TCRdb's copy holds only in-frame clones and misses some; the assay was immunoSEQ multiplex PCR. The table has 90,000 or so clones, approximately 80% seen once. The sample in question was unstimulated CD4+ T cells sorted from spleen or lymph node cells, obtained before intestinal transplant. The receptors stem from a human donor who received an intestinal transplant. Both conserved end residues are part of each CDR3. The order of the fields is J gene, V gene, D gene, clone size, CDR3 protein, CDR3 DNA. D genes are given only for firm matches. Some rows mark clone size as missing; the rest say once, few, many or name a class of expanded clone.

TRBJ1-5,TRBV6-5,TRBD1,.,CASRSGGSNQPQHF,TGTGCCAGCCGATCAGGGGGTAGCAATCAGCCCCAGCATTTT
TRBJ2-2,TRBV28,.,.,CASTTNAHAGELFF,TGTGCCAGTACAACCAACGCCCATGCCGGGGAGCTGTTTTTT
TRBJ1-4,TRBV5-1,.,.,CASSLAQINEKLFF,TGCGCCAGCAGCTTGGCTCAGATTAATGAAAAACTGTTTTTT
TRBJ1-4,TRBV5-1,.,.,CASSLSDEKLFF,TGCGCCAGCAGCTTATCCGATGAAAAACTGTTTTTT
TRBJ1-5,TRBV2,.,once,CASSQQGPPQPQHF,TGTGCCAGCAGTCAACAGGGTCCCCCTCAGCCCCAGCATTTT
TRBJ1-5,TRBV28,.,few,CASSPSIGTNQPQHF,TGTGCCAGCTCTCCGTCTATTGGGACTAATCAGCCCCAGCATTTT
TRBJ1-2,TRBV28,.,.,CASKGVVLGAVYGYTF,TGTGCCAGCAAGGGTGTGGTGTTGGGGGCGGTCTATGGCTACACCTTC
TRBJ2-4,TRBV6-1,TRBD1,.,CASSSPGQGKNIQYF,TGTGCCAGCAGTTCACCGGGACAGGGCAAAAACATTCAGTACTTC
TRBJ2-3,TRBV5-1,TRBD2,.,CASSSPGTSATDTQYF,TGCGCCAGCAGCTCCCCCGGGACTAGCGCCACAGATACGCAGTATTTT
TRBJ2-3,TRBV9,TRBD2,.,CASSVGGASGSTDTQYF,TGTGCCAGCAGCGTAGGGGGGGCTAGCGGGAGCACAGATACGCAGTATTTT
TRBJ2-7,TRBV14,.,once,CASSSTVTYEQYF,TGTGCCAGCAGCTCGACAGTTACCTACGAGCAGTACTTC
TRBJ2-5,TRBV5-1,TRBD1,.,CASSPLGTGEETQYF,TGCGCCAGCAGCCCCTTGGGGACAGGGGAAGAGACCCAGTACTTC
TRBJ2-7,TRBV29-1,.,.,CSVAYRVPRSYEQYF,TGCAGCGTCGCTTACAGGGTCCCAAGGTCCTACGAGCAGTACTTC
TRBJ1-2,TRBV6-1,.,.,CASWGGGYYGYTF,TGTGCCAGCTGGGGAGGGGGGTACTATGGCTACACCTTC
TRBJ2-3,TRBV5-1,TRBD2,.,CASSFGLAGQDTQYF,TGCGCCAGCAGCTTTGGACTAGCGGGACAAGATACGCAGTATTTT
TRBJ2-2,TRBV28,.,.,CASMPGTSTGELFF,TGTGCCAGCATGCCGGGGACAAGCACCGGGGAGCTGTTTTTT
TRBJ1-4,TRBV6-5,.,few,CASSYGGGTNEKLFF,TGTGCCAGCAGTTACGGCGGCGGAACTAATGAAAAACTGTTTTTT
TRBJ2-1,TRBV6-6,TRBD2,few,CASSLAGGLNEQFF,TGTGCCAGCAGTCTAGCGGGGGGGCTCAATGAGCAGTTCTTC
TRBJ2-5,TRBV9,TRBD2,.,CASSVDGGSRETQYF,TGTGCCAGCAGCGTAGACGGGGGGAGTCGTGAGACCCAGTACTTC
TRBJ1-1,TRBV5-6,TRBD1,.,CASSSRDRVSAFF,TGTGCCAGCAGCTCCCGGGACAGGGTATCAGCTTTCTTT
TRBJ2-3,TRBV18,TRBD2,few,CASSHRTSGSTDTQYF,TGTGCCAGCTCACACCGGACTAGCGGGAGTACAGATACGCAGTATTTT
TRBJ2-1,TRBV6-4,TRBD2,once,CASSDHGTSESSYNEQFF,TGTGCCAGCAGTGACCACGGGACTAGCGAAAGCTCCTACAATGAGCAGTTCTTC
TRBJ1-4,TRBV9,TRBD1,.,CASSAKNRGRGEKLFF,TGTGCCAGCAGCGCCAAGAACAGGGGGCGAGGTGAAAAACTGTTTTTT
TRBJ1-1,TRBV6-5,TRBD1,few,CASSGTGGNTEAFF,TGTGCCAGCAGTGGGACAGGGGGCAACACTGAAGCTTTCTTT
TRBJ1-6,TRBV30,.,few,CAWAISSYNSPLHF,TGTGCCTGGGCGATTAGCTCCTATAATTCACCCCTCCACTTT
TRBJ2-1,TRBV19,.,.,CASSIRGGLSYNEQFF,TGTGCCAGTAGTATAAGGGGGGGATTGTCCTACAATGAGCAGTTCTTC
TRBJ2-6,TRBV6-1,TRBD1,.,CASSFDRGGANVLTF,TGTGCCAGCAGTTTTGACAGGGGTGGGGCCAACGTCCTGACTTTC
TRBJ1-4,TRBV28,.,.,CASSLQGIREKLFF,TGTGCCAGCAGTCTCCAGGGTATCCGTGAAAAACTGTTTTTT
TRBJ2-7,TRBV10-1,TRBD2,.,CASSESQAGVTGEQYF,TGCGCCAGCAGTGAGTCTCAAGCGGGAGTTACGGGCGAGCAGTACTTC
TRBJ1-1,TRBV7-2,TRBD1,.,CASSFHGQGTEAFF,TGTGCCAGCAGCTTTCACGGACAGGGCACTGAAGCTTTCTTT
TRBJ2-6,TRBV6-5,.,once,CASSSPGQSGANVLTF,TGTGCCAGCAGTTCACCCGGACAGTCTGGGGCCAACGTCCTGACTTTC